This T cell receptor (beta chain) was sequenced in a study of OX40 agonist ivuxolimab in advanced cancers. Study-level information: Cancers in dose escalation were hepatocellular, melanoma, renal cell and head and neck. Overall study findings and caveats: Clonal expansion among partial responders at 0.1-3.0 mg/kg ranked near the lowest.

As to this clone: The antigen remains unidentified.

TCRdb keeps only in-frame clones here, not all; method: immunoSEQ multiplex PCR. The sample contains approximately 60,000 clones, roughly 84% of which appear only once. With V trimmed by 4 bases and J by 4 bases, 4 bases remained unmatched. The CDR3 runs to 15 residues. The V gene's germline CDR1 is KGHSH and CDR2 LQKENI. Samples were taken at baseline and on day 1 of cycles 4 and 7. This clonotype was sampled from an adult with an advanced solid tumor such as melanoma, head and neck, liver or kidney cancer. The V and J genes are TRBV18 and TRBJ2-3; 11 positions agree with TRBD2. The sequences come from CD4+ or CD8+ T cells sorted from blood, collected in a trial of the OX40 agonist ivuxolimab. In nucleotides, the CDR3 is TGTGCCAGCTCACTGAAACTAGCGGGAGCAGATACGCAGTATTTT. Translated: CASSLKLAGADTQYF.